The clone carrying this TCR beta chain was recorded a few times. No antigen is known for it. Both 60 Vbeta primers and 13 Jbeta primers went into the PCR. Clones were sequenced by immunoSEQ multiplex PCR, and TCRdb holds only the in-frame ones, with some missing. The sample records about 140,000 clones, approximately 57% being singletons. These data are taken from a study of cytomegalovirus exposure and HLA in healthy donors. Study details: The roughly 100 million unique TCR beta sequences, from about 170 million T cells, were found by an earlier analysis.

Findings and caveats of the study: The authors enumerated around 150 TCR beta chains as linked to cytomegalovirus. Within a later analysis, the majority of CMV-associated TCR beta chains appeared HLA-restricted. A few CMV-associated chains proved CMV antigen-specific in vitro.

The clonotype was recovered from a male donor in good health and CMV-seronegative. The sequenced sample was PBMCs.

The DNA for the CDR3 is TGTGCCTGGATATGGGGGGACACTGAAGCTTTCTTT. Encoded protein: CAWIWGDTEAFF. The rearrangement uses TRBV30 and TRBJ1-1, with D possibly TRBD1 on 5 matching bases. Germline loops: CDR1 GTSNPN, CDR2 SVGIG (reference sequence). This CDR3 is built from 12 residues. Trimming stripped 4 bases from V and 3 bases from J, with 9 bases between.